This T cell receptor beta chain originates from a study of cytomegalovirus exposure and HLA in healthy donors. This clone has only a few counts. There are 12 residues in the CDR3. V lost 6 bases and J 12 bases, leaving 16 bases between the germline ends. Per the germline V gene, CDR1 is SGHNT and CDR2 is YYREEE (reference sequence). 13 Jbeta primers and 60 Vbeta primers were used for the PCR. Study processing details: In a later analysis, around 10 million of approximately 81 million unique beta chains occurred in at least two donors. Data came from immunoSEQ multiplex PCR; TCRdb stores just in-frame clones and leaves some out. That table supplies the V and J calls and clone size; D and trimming were determined from the DNA. The table lists fewer than 250,000 clones, 60% to 80% of them singletons, with less than 2% in the top ten.

Input material: PBMCs. The receptor's source is a woman under 40 in good health and CMV-seronegative. The V call is TRBV5-4, the J call TRBJ2-1, with D maybe TRBD2 (7 bases). The DNA of the CDR3 is TGTGCCAGCACCCTGGGGGGGGCGGGGCAGTTCTTC. This encodes CASTLGGAGQFF.